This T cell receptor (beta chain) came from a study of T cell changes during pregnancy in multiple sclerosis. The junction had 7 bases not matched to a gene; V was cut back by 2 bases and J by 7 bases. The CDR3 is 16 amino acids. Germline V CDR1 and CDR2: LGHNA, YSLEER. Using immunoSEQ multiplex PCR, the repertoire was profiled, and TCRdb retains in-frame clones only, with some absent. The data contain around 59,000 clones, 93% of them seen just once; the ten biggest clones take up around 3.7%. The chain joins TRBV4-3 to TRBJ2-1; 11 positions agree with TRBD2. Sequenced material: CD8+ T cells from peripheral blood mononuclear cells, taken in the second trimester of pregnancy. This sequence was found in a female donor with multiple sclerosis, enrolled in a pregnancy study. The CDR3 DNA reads TGCGCCAGCAGCCAACTCCTAGCGGGGGGCATTAATGAGCAGTTCTTC. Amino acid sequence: CASSQLLAGGINEQFF.